The T cell receptor beta chain under discussion was sequenced for a study of blood T cells in healthy people across ages. Next came a second PCR, run for about 7 to 12 cycles, which used a sample-barcoded 5' primer along with a J-beta primer mix. Each CDR3 protein gets one entry after TCRdb re-called the 5' RACE reads with MiXCR. The sample consists of hundreds of thousands of distinct CDR3 sequences, more than 40% of them appearing once. The CDR3 is 16 amino acids. Germline assignment: CDR1 SGHTA and CDR2 FQGNSA. With V trimmed by 4 bases and J by 7 bases, 14 bases remained unmatched. This TCR came from a woman aged 55-70 years in good health. The source material was blood. The genes are TRBV7-2 and TRBJ2-5, with 8 positions matching TRBD1. This CDR3 is CASSWDRNPQHGTQYF. CDR3 sequence (DNA): TGTGCCAGCAGCTGGGACAGGAATCCCCAACATGGGACCCAGTACTTC. Full variable domain (rest looked up from reference TRBV7-2 and TRBJ2-5): GAGVSQSPSNKVTEKGKDVELRCDPISGHTALYWYRQSLGQGLEFLIYFQGNSAPDKSGLPSDRFSAERTGGSVSTLTIQRTQQEDSAVYLCASSWDRNPQHGTQYFGPGTRLLVL.